The following is a T cell receptor (beta chain) sequence with its context. This entry is derived from a study of cytomegalovirus exposure and HLA in healthy donors. Some clones are missing from TCRdb's copy, which holds only in-frame ones; the method was immunoSEQ multiplex PCR. Of roughly 200,000 clones in the sample, approximately 89% were seen once. Trimming at V came to 4 bases and at J to 3 bases, leaving 17 bases not matched to a gene. The CDR3 has 18 residues. Germline V gene lookup returns CDR1 SGHRS and CDR2 YFSETQ. The chain has TRBV5-1 and TRBJ2-5; 8 positions agree with TRBD2. The sample consisted of PBMCs. This TCR derives from a young man in good health and CMV-seropositive. In nucleotides, the CDR3 is TGCGCCAGCAGCCCAGGAGGTTCGGCGGGAGGCTATGAAGAGACCCAGTACTTC. It codes for CASSPGGSAGGYEETQYF.